A selection of T cell receptor beta chains follows, all from one sample in a study of shared clonotypes between healthy human individuals. Using immunoSEQ multiplex PCR, the repertoire was profiled, and TCRdb retains in-frame clones only, with some absent. This sample has about 2.1 million clones, with just over 90% found just once. The material sequenced was naive CD8+ T cells from PBMCs. The receptors shown here come from a man between 18 and 29 years old in good health. Some clones in this sample may be carry-over from other donors' samples. CDR3s include the opening cysteine and the closing phenylalanine or tryptophan. D genes are given only for firm matches. Where a row states a size, it is once, few, many or the class of an expanded clone; other rows omit it.

TRBV27	TRBJ2-7	.	.	CASSLSGATRAPGVDEQYF	TGTGCCAGCAGTTTATCAGGGGCGACCCGGGCTCCAGGGGTCGACGAGCAGTACTTC
TRBV9	TRBJ2-1	.	.	CASSVEGSGRTSYNEQFF	TGTGCCAGCAGCGTAGAGGGTAGCGGTCGAACCTCCTACAATGAGCAGTTCTTC
TRBV7-2	TRBJ2-7	once	.	CASRMALWTYEQYF	TGTGCCAGCAGAATGGCGCTTTGGACCTACGAGCAGTACTTC
TRBV4-1	TRBJ1-3	.	.	CASSQDASSSGNTIYF	TGCGCCAGCAGCCAAGATGCCTCGAGCTCTGGAAACACCATATATTTT
TRBV2	TRBJ2-7	.	.	CASSDFHYEQYF	TGTGCCAGCAGTGACTTCCACTACGAGCAGTACTTC
TRBV28	TRBJ1-2	.	.	CASSPGQRRPRFYGYTF	TGTGCCAGCAGCCCCGGACAGCGACGGCCACGTTTCTATGGCTACACCTTC
TRBV19	TRBJ1-5	.	TRBD1	CASSIGGTGIVPQHF	TGTGCCAGTAGTATAGGGGGGACAGGGATCGTCCCCCAGCATTTT
TRBV9	TRBJ1-2	.	.	CASSVGTNYGYTF	TGTGCCAGCAGCGTAGGAACCAACTATGGCTACACCTTC
TRBV30	TRBJ2-1	.	TRBD2	CAWEGSGIAGYNEQFF	TGTGCCTGGGAGGGCTCAGGCATAGCGGGTTACAATGAGCAGTTCTTC
TRBV7-9	TRBJ1-2	.	.	CASSLTGTFAADGYTF	TGTGCCAGCAGCTTAACCGGGACATTCGCCGCCGATGGCTACACCTTC
TRBV5-1	TRBJ2-3	.	.	CASSLSRGLTDTQYF	TGCGCCAGCAGCTTGAGCAGGGGTCTCACAGATACGCAGTATTTT
TRBV7-2	TRBJ2-1	.	.	CASSSLGSSYNEQFF	TGTGCCAGCAGCTCACTTGGAAGCTCCTACAATGAGCAGTTCTTC
TRBV29-1	TRBJ2-5	.	TRBD2	CSVELILLAGGPWETQYF	TGCAGCGTTGAACTTATTCTCCTAGCGGGAGGGCCGTGGGAGACCCAGTACTTC
TRBV27	TRBJ1-1	.	.	CASSPTNWGNTEAFF	TGTGCCAGCAGCCCGACAAATTGGGGGAACACTGAAGCTTTCTTT
TRBV15	TRBJ2-1	.	.	CATSPNLSYNEQFF	TGTGCCACCAGCCCCAATCTTTCCTACAATGAGCAGTTCTTC
TRBV4-1	TRBJ2-7	.	.	CASSQGYSGPGDQYF	TGCGCCAGCAGCCAAGGGTATTCAGGTCCCGGAGACCAGTACTTC
TRBV28	TRBJ2-7	.	.	CAPPKQYF	TGTGCCCCCCCCAAGCAGTACTTC
TRBV7-9	TRBJ2-7	.	.	CASSPTGRYEQYF	TGTGCCAGCAGCCCCACGGGACGCTACGAGCAGTACTTC
TRBV12-5	TRBJ2-1	.	.	CASGLGLSGYNEQFF	TGTGCTAGTGGTTTGGGACTCTCTGGGTACAATGAGCAGTTCTTC
TRBV9	TRBJ1-1	.	.	CASSAASEAFF	TGTGCCAGCAGCGCGGCTTCTGAAGCTTTCTTT
TRBV4-2	TRBJ2-2	.	.	CASSPRDVGGELFF	TGTGCCAGCAGCCCTCGGGATGTTGGCGGGGAGCTGTTTTTT
TRBV7-3	TRBJ2-7	.	TRBD1	CASSLRPGQRSSYEQYF	TGTGCCAGCAGCTTACGCCCGGGACAGCGGAGCTCCTACGAGCAGTACTTC
TRBV28	TRBJ2-5	.	.	CASSSVLQETQYF	TGTGCCAGCAGTTCCGTCCTCCAAGAGACCCAGTACTTC
TRBV9	TRBJ2-1	.	.	CASSVVSPNEQFF	TGTGCCAGCAGCGTAGTATCTCCCAATGAGCAGTTCTTC
TRBV28	TRBJ2-6	.	TRBD2	CASLTSGSPLSGANVLTF	TGTGCCAGCCTGACTAGCGGGAGCCCGTTGTCTGGGGCCAACGTCCTGACTTTC
TRBV9	TRBJ2-7	.	.	CASSSSYEQYF	TGTGCCAGCAGCTCTAGCTACGAGCAGTACTTC
TRBV7-9	TRBJ1-4	.	.	CASSSPTGWGNNEKLFF	TGTGCCAGCAGCTCCCCGACAGGATGGGGGAATAATGAAAAACTGTTTTTT
TRBV5-6	TRBJ1-5	.	.	CASSQLRNSNQPQHF	TGTGCCAGCAGCCAACTAAGGAATAGCAATCAGCCCCAGCATTTT